This T cell receptor beta chain was sequenced for a study of regulatory T cells in long-lasting Graves disease (dated by TCRdb to 2020 to 2022). About the investigation overall: Persistent Graves' disease was defined as antithyroid drug treatment for over 5 years with persistently positive TSH receptor autoantibodies. Peripheral blood TCR sequencing and RNA sequencing compared persistent Graves' disease patients with newly diagnosed Graves' disease patients. The study took place in China and was registered as a clinical trial. A total of roughly 35 samples underwent TCR sequencing: 13 from persistent and roughly 20 from newly diagnosed Graves' disease patients. Antithyroid drugs had been taken for 10 to 13 years on average by persistent Graves' disease patients in the clinical cohort.

General conclusions and limits of the study: The authors noted that the small sample size was a limitation that may lower accuracy. Compared with newly diagnosed patients, persistent Graves' disease patients had lower TCR Shannon entropy and fewer highly expanded clones, which suggests clonal expansion. Only peripheral blood was studied, because thyroid tissue, the primary lesion, was inaccessible. Sequencing and analysis were limited to the TCR beta chain. A larger number of public clonotypes was shared among persistent patients (about 2,700) than among newly diagnosed patients (around 970). Preferential use of TRBV28, TRBJ1-2 and TRBJ2-5 was observed in persistent disease, whereas TRBV20-1 and TRBJ2-1 were favored in newly diagnosed disease.

The sample's time point label, decoded: persistent/refractory GD, antithyroid drugs over 5 years with positive TRAb. For both TCR sequencing and RNA sequencing, RNA was extracted from PBMCs in TRIzol. The diagnosis of Graves' disease was made according to American Thyroid Association guidelines. The patients came from an endocrinology department in Xi'an, China. Each patient gave approximately 10 milliliters of peripheral blood, collected in an EDTA anticoagulant tube. Ficoll Paque Plus density gradient separation was used to isolate PBMCs, and no further T cell sorting was done. RNA quality was checked with an Agilent 2100 Bioanalyzer and agarose gel, and concentration with a NanoDrop 2000. The germline V gene (reference sequence) supplies CDR1 DFQATT and CDR2 SNEGSKA. The CDR3 starts with the cysteine, ends with the phenylalanine, and has 14 residues. CDR3 DNA is the only sequence kept; it has 42 bases, read in frame from the first base. Germline trimming: 5 bases from V, 4 bases from J; junction bases outside gene matches: 9.

Receptor amplification or capture employed multiplex PCR. Sequencing took place on an Illumina HiSeq 4000. iRepertoire HTBI primers and Arm-PCR amplification of CDR3 regions were used to construct TCR beta libraries. PCR products were gel purified before sequencing. Per the authors' processing: Gene usage analysis of CDR3 amino acid clonotypes relied on the 62 TRBV and fewer than 15 TRBJ segments identified across samples. COPE and FqMerger were used to merge filtered high-quality paired reads into contigs. BLAST was used to align contigs to IMGT TRBV, TRBD and TRBJ reference genes, and CDR3 was defined according to IMGT. Highly expanded clones were defined as clonotypes with a frequency above 0.1%. Repertoire diversity was measured by Shannon entropy, and V-J evenness by the Gini coefficient. Clonotypes shared by more than one individual were considered public. TCRdb took the public reads, trimmed them with fastp at Q25, ran MiXCR for clone calling and kept in-frame beta chains. CDR3 protein sequences are deduplicated, and each keeps its most common genes and DNA. The V and J calls and clone size are TCRdb's, not the authors'. The sample records a few hundred thousand distinct CDR3 sequences, around a quarter of which are singletons. The top ten clonotypes cover about a quarter of the sample.

This clonotype was counted many times. Its binding antigen is unknown. Base quality data are lacking; no much larger clone is found one base away. The sequence derives from a female donor with Graves disease. The sequence is built from TRBV20-1 and TRBJ2-5, with TRBD1 identical over 8 junction bases. Sequencing used peripheral blood mononuclear cells (PBMCs), obtained when the disease was refractory, from a patient treated with antithyroid drugs. The CDR3 in this case is CSASGQGAGETQYF. The DNA is TGCAGTGCTTCTGGACAGGGCGCGGGAGAGACCCAGTACTTC.